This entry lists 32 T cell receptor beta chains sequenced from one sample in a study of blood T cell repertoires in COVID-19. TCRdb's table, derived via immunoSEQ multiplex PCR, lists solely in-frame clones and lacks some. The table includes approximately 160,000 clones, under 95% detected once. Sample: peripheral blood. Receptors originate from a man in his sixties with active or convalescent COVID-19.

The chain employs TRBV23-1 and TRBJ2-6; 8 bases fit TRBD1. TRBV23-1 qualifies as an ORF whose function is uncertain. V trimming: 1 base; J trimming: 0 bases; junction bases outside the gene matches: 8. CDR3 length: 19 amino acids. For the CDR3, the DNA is TGCGCCAGCAGTCAATTCGCCAGGGGGCTGGGCTCTGGGGCCAACGTCCTGACTTTC. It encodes CASSQFARGLGSGANVLTF.

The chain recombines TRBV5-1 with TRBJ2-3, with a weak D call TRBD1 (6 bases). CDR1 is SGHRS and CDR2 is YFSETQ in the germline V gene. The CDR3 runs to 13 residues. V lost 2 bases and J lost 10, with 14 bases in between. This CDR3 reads CASSFRQDQAQYF. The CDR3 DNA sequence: TGCGCCAGCAGCTTCAGACAGGACCAGGCGCAGTATTTT.

The CDR3 sequence: CASNRGQGGYGYTF. For the CDR3, the DNA is TGTGCCAGCAACCGAGGACAGGGGGGCTATGGCTACACCTTC. This chain connects TRBV3-1 (or the pseudogene TRBV3-2) to TRBJ1-2; TRBD1 matches at 10 bases. Germline CDR1 and CDR2: LGHDT and YNNKEL (reference sequence). V shed 7 bases, J shed 4 bases, and the junction held 6 bases outside the gene matches. This CDR3 has 14 amino acids.

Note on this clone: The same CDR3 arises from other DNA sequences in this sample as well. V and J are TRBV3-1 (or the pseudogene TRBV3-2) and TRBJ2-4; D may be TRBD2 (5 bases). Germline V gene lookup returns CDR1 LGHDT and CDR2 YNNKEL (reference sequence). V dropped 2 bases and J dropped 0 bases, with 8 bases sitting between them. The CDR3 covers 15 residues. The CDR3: CASSQLGLAKNIQYF. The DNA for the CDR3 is TGTGCCAGCAGCCAATTAGGACTAGCCAAAAACATTCAGTACTTC.

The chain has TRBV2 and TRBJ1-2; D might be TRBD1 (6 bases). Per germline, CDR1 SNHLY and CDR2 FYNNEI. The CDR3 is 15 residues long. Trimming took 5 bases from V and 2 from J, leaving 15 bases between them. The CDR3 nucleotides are TGTGCCAGCAGTAAACAGGGCGCCGGGAACTATGGCTACACCTTC. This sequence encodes CASSKQGAGNYGYTF.

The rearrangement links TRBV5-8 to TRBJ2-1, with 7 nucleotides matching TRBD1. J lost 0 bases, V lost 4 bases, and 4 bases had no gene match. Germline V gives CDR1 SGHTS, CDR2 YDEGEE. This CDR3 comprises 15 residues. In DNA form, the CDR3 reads TGTGCCAGCAGCCCGGGACAGAGCTCCTACAATGAGCAGTTCTTC. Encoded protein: CASSPGQSSYNEQFF.

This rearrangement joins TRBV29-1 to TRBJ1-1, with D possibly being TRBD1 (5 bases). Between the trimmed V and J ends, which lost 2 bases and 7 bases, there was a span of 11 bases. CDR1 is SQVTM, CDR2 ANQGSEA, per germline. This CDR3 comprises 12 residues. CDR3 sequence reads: CSVEYRGFEAFF. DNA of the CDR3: TGCAGCGTTGAATATAGGGGCTTTGAAGCTTTCTTT.

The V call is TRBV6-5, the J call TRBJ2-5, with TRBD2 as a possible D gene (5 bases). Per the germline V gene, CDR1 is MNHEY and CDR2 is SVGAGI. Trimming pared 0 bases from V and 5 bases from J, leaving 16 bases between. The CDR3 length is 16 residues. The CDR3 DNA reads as TGTGCCAGCAGTTACTCGACCCTGCCCGAGGGCGAGACCCAGTACTTC. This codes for CASSYSTLPEGETQYF.

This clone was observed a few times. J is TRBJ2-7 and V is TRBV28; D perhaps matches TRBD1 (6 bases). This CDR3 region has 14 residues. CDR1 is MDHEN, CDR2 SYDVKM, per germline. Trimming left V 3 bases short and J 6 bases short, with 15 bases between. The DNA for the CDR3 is TGTGCCAGCAGTTTCCCAGGGGTCATCGTCGAGCAGTACTTC. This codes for CASSFPGVIVEQYF.

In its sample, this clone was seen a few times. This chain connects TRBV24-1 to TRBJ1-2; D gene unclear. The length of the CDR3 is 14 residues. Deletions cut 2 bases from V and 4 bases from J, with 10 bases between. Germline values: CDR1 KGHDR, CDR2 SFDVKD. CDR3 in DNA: TGTGCCACCAGTGATTCCCAGGTTACCTATGGCTACACCTTC. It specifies CATSDSQVTYGYTF.

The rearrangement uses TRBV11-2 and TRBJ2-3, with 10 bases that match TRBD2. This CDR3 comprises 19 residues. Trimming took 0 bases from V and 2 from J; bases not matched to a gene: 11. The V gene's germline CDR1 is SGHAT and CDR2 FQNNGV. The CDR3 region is CASSLDPGASGSITDTQYF. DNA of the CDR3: TGTGCCAGCAGCTTAGACCCCGGTGCTAGCGGGAGCATCACAGATACGCAGTATTTT.

CDR3 nucleotide sequence: TGCGCCAGCGAGCTAGCGGGGGGGCCTTTCCTGGGTGAGCAGTTCTTC. Its protein is CASELAGGPFLGEQFF. The chain combines TRBV5-1 with TRBJ2-1; the match to TRBD2 covers 12 bases. This CDR3 is 16 amino acids long. Germline assignment: CDR1 SGHRS and CDR2 YFSETQ. V dropped 7 bases and J dropped 9; count of bases not matched to a gene: 14.

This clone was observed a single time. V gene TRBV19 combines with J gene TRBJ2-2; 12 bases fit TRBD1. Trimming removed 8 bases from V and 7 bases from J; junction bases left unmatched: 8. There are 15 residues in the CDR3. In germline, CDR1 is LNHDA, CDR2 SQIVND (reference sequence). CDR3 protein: CASEPGQGAGGELFF. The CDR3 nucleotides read TGTGCCAGTGAACCGGGACAGGGGGCCGGCGGGGAGCTGTTTTTT.

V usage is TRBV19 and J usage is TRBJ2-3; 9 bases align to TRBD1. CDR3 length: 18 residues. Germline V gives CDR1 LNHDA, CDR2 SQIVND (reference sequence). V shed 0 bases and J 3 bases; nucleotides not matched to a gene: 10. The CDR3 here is CASSIETPGQGSTDTQYF. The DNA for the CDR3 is TGTGCCAGTAGTATAGAGACCCCGGGACAGGGATCGACAGATACGCAGTATTTT.

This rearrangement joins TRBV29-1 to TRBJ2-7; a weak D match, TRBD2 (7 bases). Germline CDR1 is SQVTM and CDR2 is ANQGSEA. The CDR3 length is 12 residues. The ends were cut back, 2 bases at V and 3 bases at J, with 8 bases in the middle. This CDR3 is CSVERGGYEQYF. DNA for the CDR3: TGCAGCGTTGAAAGGGGGGGCTACGAGCAGTACTTC.

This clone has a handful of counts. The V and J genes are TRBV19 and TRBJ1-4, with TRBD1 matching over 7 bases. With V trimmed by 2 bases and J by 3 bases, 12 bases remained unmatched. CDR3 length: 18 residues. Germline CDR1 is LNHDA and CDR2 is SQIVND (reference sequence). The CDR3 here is CASSIYPFPQGSNEKLFF. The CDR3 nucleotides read TGTGCCAGTAGTATATACCCTTTCCCACAGGGGTCTAATGAAAAACTGTTTTTT. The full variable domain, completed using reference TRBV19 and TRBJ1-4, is DGGITQSPKYLFRKEGQNVTLSCEQNLNHDAMYWYRQDPGQGLRLIYYSQIVNDFQKGDIAEGYSVSREKKESFPLTVTSAQKNPTAFYLCASSIYPFPQGSNEKLFFGSGTQLSVL.

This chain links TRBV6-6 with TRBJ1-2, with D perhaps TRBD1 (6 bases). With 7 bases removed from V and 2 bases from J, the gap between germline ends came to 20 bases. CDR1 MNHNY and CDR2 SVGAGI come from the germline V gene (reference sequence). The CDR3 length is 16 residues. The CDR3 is CASTPLTGLSNYGYTF. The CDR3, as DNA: TGTGCCAGCACCCCATTGACAGGACTCTCCAACTATGGCTACACCTTC.

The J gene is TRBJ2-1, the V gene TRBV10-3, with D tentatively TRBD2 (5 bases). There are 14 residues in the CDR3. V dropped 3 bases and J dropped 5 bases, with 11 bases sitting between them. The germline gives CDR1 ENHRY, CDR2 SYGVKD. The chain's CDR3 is CAISETAADNEQFF. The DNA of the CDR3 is TGTGCCATCAGTGAAACAGCGGCGGACAATGAGCAGTTCTTC.

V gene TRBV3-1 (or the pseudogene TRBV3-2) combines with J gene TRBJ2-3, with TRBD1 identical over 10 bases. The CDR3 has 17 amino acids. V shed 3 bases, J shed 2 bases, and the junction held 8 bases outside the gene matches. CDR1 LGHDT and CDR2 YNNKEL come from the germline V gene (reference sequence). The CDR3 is CASSHQTGTGVTDTQYF. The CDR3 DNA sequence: TGTGCCAGCAGCCACCAAACAGGGACAGGGGTCACAGATACGCAGTATTTT.

CDR3 residues: CASSVAGDTQYF. CDR3 nucleotide sequence: TGTGCCAGCAGTGTAGCCGGAGATACGCAGTATTTT. This rearrangement joins TRBV2 to TRBJ2-3; D is unresolved. The V end was cut by 4 bases, the J end by 5 bases, with 7 bases between. Germline CDR1 is SNHLY and CDR2 is FYNNEI. This CDR3 region has 12 residues.

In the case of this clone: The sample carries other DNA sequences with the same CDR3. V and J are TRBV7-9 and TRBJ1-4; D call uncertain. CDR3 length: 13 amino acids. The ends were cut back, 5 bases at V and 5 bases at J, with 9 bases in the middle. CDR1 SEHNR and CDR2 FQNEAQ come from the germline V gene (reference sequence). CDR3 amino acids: CASSRGRNEKLFF. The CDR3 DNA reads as TGTGCCAGCAGCCGGGGAAGGAATGAAAAACTGTTTTTT.

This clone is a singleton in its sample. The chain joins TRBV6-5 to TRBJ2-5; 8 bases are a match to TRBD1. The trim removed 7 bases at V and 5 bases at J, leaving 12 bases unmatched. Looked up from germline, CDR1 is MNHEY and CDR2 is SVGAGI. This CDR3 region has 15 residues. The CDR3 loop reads CASKRGQGAGETQYF. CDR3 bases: TGTGCCAGCAAAAGGGGGCAGGGGGCTGGTGAGACCCAGTACTTC.

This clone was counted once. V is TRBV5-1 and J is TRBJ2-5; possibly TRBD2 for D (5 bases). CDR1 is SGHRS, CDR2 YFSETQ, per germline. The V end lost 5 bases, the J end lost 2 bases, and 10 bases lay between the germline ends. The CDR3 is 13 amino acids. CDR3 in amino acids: CASRTGVQETQYF. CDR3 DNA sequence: TGCGCCAGCAGGACCGGGGTGCAAGAGACCCAGTACTTC.

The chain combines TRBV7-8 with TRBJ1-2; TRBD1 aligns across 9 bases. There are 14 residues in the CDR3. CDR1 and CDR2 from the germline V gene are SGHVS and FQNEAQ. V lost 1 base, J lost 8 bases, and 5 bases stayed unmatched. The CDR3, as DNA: TGTGCCAGCAGCTTAGGGGGGACAGGGACGGGCTACACCTTC. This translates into CASSLGGTGTGYTF.

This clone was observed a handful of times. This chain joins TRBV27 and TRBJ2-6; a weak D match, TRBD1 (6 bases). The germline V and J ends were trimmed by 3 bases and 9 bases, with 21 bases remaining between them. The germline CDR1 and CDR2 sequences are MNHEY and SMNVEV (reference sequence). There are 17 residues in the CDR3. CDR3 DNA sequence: TGTGCCAGCAGTTTGGGTTACGGGACACCCGGAGACAACGTCCTGACTTTC. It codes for CASSLGYGTPGDNVLTF.

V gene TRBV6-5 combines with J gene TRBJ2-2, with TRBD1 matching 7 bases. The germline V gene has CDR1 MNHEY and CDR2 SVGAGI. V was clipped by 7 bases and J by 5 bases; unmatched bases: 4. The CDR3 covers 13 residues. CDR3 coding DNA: TGTGCCAGCACGGGACAGCCGACCGGGGAGCTGTTTTTT. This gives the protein CASTGQPTGELFF.

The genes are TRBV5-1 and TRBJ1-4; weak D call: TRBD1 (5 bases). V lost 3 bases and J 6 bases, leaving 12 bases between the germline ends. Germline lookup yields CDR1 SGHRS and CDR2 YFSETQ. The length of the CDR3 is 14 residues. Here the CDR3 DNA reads TGCGCCAGCAGCTGGGGGGTGACGGATGAAAAACTGTTTTTT. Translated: CASSWGVTDEKLFF.

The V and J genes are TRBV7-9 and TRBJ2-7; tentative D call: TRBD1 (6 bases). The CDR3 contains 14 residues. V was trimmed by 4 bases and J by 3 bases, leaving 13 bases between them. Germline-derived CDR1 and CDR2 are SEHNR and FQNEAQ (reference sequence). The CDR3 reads CASSSQGTGYEQYF. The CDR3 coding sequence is TGTGCCAGCAGCTCACAGGGAACCGGCTACGAGCAGTACTTC.

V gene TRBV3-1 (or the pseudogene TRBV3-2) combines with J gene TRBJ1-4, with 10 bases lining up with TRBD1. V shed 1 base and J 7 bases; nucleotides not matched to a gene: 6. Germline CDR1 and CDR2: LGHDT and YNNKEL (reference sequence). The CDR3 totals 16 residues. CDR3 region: CASSQGDRGRFEKLFF. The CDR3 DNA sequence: TGTGCCAGCAGCCAAGGAGACAGGGGGCGCTTTGAAAAACTGTTTTTT.

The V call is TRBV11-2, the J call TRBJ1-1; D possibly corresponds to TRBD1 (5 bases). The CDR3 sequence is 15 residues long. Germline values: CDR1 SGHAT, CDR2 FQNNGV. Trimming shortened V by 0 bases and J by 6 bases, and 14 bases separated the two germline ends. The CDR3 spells CASSLEGAMSAEAFF. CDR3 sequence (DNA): TGTGCCAGCAGCTTAGAAGGGGCTATGAGCGCTGAAGCTTTCTTT.

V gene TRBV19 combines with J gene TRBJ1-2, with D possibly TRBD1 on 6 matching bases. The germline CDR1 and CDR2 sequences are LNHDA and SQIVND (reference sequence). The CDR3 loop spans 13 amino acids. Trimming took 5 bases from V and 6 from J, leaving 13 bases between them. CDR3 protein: CASSQQGLDGYTF. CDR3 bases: TGTGCCAGTAGTCAACAGGGTCTGGATGGCTACACCTTC.

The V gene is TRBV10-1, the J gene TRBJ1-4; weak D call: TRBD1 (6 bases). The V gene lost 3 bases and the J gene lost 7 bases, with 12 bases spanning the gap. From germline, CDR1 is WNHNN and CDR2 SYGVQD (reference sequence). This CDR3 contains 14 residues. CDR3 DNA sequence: TGCGCCAGCAGTGATGGGAGGGGGACTGAAAAACTGTTTTTT. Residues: CASSDGRGTEKLFF.